These T cell receptor beta chains were read from a single sample in a study of cytomegalovirus exposure and HLA in healthy donors. Method: immunoSEQ multiplex PCR; TCRdb's copy keeps in-frame clones and lacks some. The sample holds about 120,000 clones, 63% seen once. Sequencing was carried out using PBMCs. These TCRs come from a man aged 40-49 years in good health and CMV-seropositive. CDR3s include the opening cysteine and the closing phenylalanine or tryptophan. D genes are given only for firm matches. The size field is filled for only some rows; it gives once, few, many or a size class.

>TRBV5-5|TRBJ2-1|TRBD2|-
TGTGCCAGCAGCCCAGAACTAGCGTGGGTCTCGGATGAGCAGTTCTTC
CASSPELAWVSDEQFF
>TRBV28|TRBJ2-2|TRBD2|-
TGTGCCAGCAGCTGGACTAGAGGCGCCGGGGAGCTGTTTTTT
CASSWTRGAGELFF
>TRBV2|TRBJ1-4|-|-
TGTGCCAGCGCCGGACAAACGCTGTTTTTT
CASAGQTLFF
>TRBV5-4|TRBJ2-1|TRBD1|few
TGTGCCAGCAGCCCCCAACAGGGGGGCAATGAGCAGTTCTTC
CASSPQQGGNEQFF
>TRBV25-1|TRBJ1-4|TRBD1|-
TGTGCCAGCACCAGGACAGGCGGAAATGAAAAACTGTTTTTT
CASTRTGGNEKLFF
>TRBV23-1|TRBJ2-7|TRBD1|once
TGCGCCAGCAGTCCCCCGGACAGGGGAAATCGGGGCGAGCAGTACTTC
CASSPPDRGNRGEQYF
>TRBV5-1|TRBJ2-7|-|-
TGCGCCAGCAGCTTTGGTACTCGCTCCTACGAGCAGTACTTC
CASSFGTRSYEQYF
>TRBV7-3|TRBJ2-2|TRBD2|-
TGTGCCAGCAGCTTAACTACTAGCGGGGTAAACACCGGGGAGCTGTTTTTT
CASSLTTSGVNTGELFF
>TRBV30|TRBJ2-7|-|-
TGTGCCTGGAGTAGGGGTCACGAGCAGTACTTC
CAWSRGHEQYF
>TRBV2|TRBJ2-1|-|-
TGTGCCAGCAGTGAGGGGTCGGGACAAGGTGAGCAGTTCTTC
CASSEGSGQGEQFF
>TRBV7-3|TRBJ2-2|-|-
TGTGCCAGCAGCTTAATGGGGGGTACCGGGGAGCTGTTTTTT
CASSLMGGTGELFF
>TRBV29-1|TRBJ2-2|TRBD2|-
TGCAGTGCTAGGGGAGGGCGAGGCACCGGGGAGCTGTTTTTT
CSARGGRGTGELFF
>TRBV7-6|TRBJ2-3|-|-
TGTGCCAGCAGCTTAAGGGGCGGTCTCCGGGCGCGCACAGATACGCAGTATTTT
CASSLRGGLRARTDTQYF
>TRBV4-3|TRBJ2-1|-|-
TGCGCCAGCAGCCAAGATTATTCGAGCAATGAGCAGTTCTTC
CASSQDYSSNEQFF
>TRBV5-1|TRBJ1-1|TRBD1|few
TGCGCCAGCAGCTCCGGACAGGGGTCGAACACTGAAGCTTTCTTT
CASSSGQGSNTEAFF